This T cell receptor (beta chain) appears in the sequencing data of a study of cytotoxic CD8 clonotypes in ibrutinib-treated CLL. General study results and limits: A difference in sampling times existed between sustained-remission and progressing patients. At the start, clonality exceeded age-matched healthy donors and followed circulating CD8+ T-cell counts. Public clonotypes (which were uncommon) either contracted or remained stable on treatment.

To note about this clone: Its antigen is undetermined.

The CDR3 is 15 amino acids. CDR1 and CDR2 (germline): SNHLY, FYNNEI. V was cut by 3 bases and J by 0 bases, with 11 bases left in between. Investigators sought sequencing depths of between 1 in 200,000 and 1 in 1 million T cells. Some clones are missing from TCRdb's copy, which holds only in-frame ones; the method was immunoSEQ multiplex PCR. The table shows about 140,000 clones, with 60% to 85% occurring only once. The chain combines TRBV2 with TRBJ1-1; D gene uncertain. This TCR derives from a human donor with chronic lymphocytic leukemia. Material: PBMCs, obtained after 12 months of ibrutinib treatment. This CDR3 reads CASSEVKNMNTEAFF. CDR3 nucleotides: TGTGCCAGCAGTGAGGTTAAGAACATGAACACTGAAGCTTTCTTT. Full variable domain (rest looked up from reference TRBV2 and TRBJ1-1): EPEVTQTPSHQVTQMGQEVILRCVPISNHLYFYWYRQILGQKVEFLVSFYNNEISEKSEIFDDQFSVERPDGSNFTLKIRSTKLEDSAMYFCASSEVKNMNTEAFFGQGTRLTVV.